This T cell receptor beta chain was retrieved from a study of T cells in localized non-small cell lung cancer. Study results and limitations: Longer overall survival associated with higher blood T cell density; shorter survival with higher adjacent-lung clonality. Sequence data derive from only one tumor region, so heterogeneity remains possible. Within adjacent lung there appeared a median approximately 59 of the top 100 tumor clones.

Here immunoSEQ multiplex PCR was the method, and the copy in TCRdb shows in-frame clones only, minus some. Here the sample spans approximately 76,000 clones, around 82% being singletons. In the case of this clone: Its antigen remains unidentified.

The TCR originated in a female donor of 60 years or more with stage I lung adenocarcinoma. The sample was peripheral blood, taken before any cancer treatment.

Here the CDR3 DNA reads TGCGCCAGCAGCCCAGGGGGGCGGGACACCGGGGAGCTGTTTTTT. Amino acid sequence: CASSPGGRDTGELFF. This chain links TRBV5-1 with TRBJ2-2; tentatively, D is TRBD1 (7 bases). With 4 bases removed from V and 3 bases from J, the gap between germline ends came to 13 bases. Germline V gives CDR1 SGHRS, CDR2 YFSETQ. The CDR3 length is 15 residues.